This T cell receptor beta chain was documented in a study of neoadjuvant anti-PD-1 for oral cavity cancer (dated by TCRdb to the early 2020s). About the full investigation: Before curative-intent surgical resection, most patients were given three to four biweekly doses of nivolumab at 3 mg/kg. For patients who did not progress, a fourth nivolumab dose was given around day 43, followed by definitive surgical resection on days 50-56. Under RECIST 1.1, patients with complete response, partial response or stable disease were classed as responders, and patients with progression were classed as non-responders. The parent correlative cohort had around 11 patients and a response rate of 30% to 35%.

What this sample's time point label stands for: before neoadjuvant nivolumab. Patients had been newly diagnosed with stage II-IVA oral cavity squamous cell carcinoma, and no prior systemic or radiation treatment had been given to the patients. The cohort consisted of patients with HPV-negative, locally advanced oral cavity squamous cell carcinoma. Peripheral blood mononuclear cells were analyzed directly, without maintenance or expansion in culture. The samples were drawn from a longitudinal correlative study tied to a single-arm phase II trial testing neoadjuvant nivolumab in oral cavity squamous cell carcinoma. Subject-matched pre- and post-treatment PBMCs and tumors from three responders and three non-responders were subjected to genomic DNA-based TCRbeta sequencing. Peripheral blood mononuclear cells were collected before nivolumab treatment and were collected again after treatment, at the time of surgery. The Maxwell RSC DNA from Cells kit was used to isolate genomic DNA from PBMCs.

From cysteine to phenylalanine, the CDR3 is 15 amino acids long. The kept DNA is CDR3 alone, 45 bases in frame from the first base. The germline V gene provides CDR1 SGHVS and CDR2 FQNEAQ. V is reduced by 3 bases and J by 1 base, leaving a spacing of 9 bases between them. A remark on this clone: Its antigen is unknown. Per-base qualities were not stored, and no clone one base away is much larger.

Paper-wide results and their limitations: Higher pretreatment blood Treg/Th17 ratios correlated with both higher pretreatment blood TCRbeta clonality and lower post-treatment tumor TCRbeta clonality. Within PBMCs, T cell clonality (Gini index) was significantly higher in non-responders than responders after neoadjuvant nivolumab. Only three patients per response group were included in the TCR analyses, and larger cohorts for validation were called for by the authors.

For deep sequencing of PBMC libraries, mostly roughly 0.5 ug of input genomic DNA was used, and six replicates were run per sample. TCRbeta libraries were prepared with the immunoSEQ hsTCRbeta kit according to the manufacturer's instructions. An Illumina NovaSeq 6000 S4 flow cell was used to sequence the final libraries, which had first been combined to 3 nM. The study's own analysis went as follows. Raw data preprocessing and quality control were performed with the immunoSEQ Analyzer. The analysis was limited to productive rearrangements, and each clonotype was defined by a unique CDR3 amino acid sequence. Repertoire clonality was estimated as the Gini-Simpson index, which was calculated using the R package tcR. Student's t test was used to compare Gini indices, while Pearson correlation assessed associations with tumor size change. TCRdb re-hosts the immuneACCESS table, in-frame sequences only. Its copies lack some clones; in the studies checked, an unresolved V gene accounts for under half of them, and the cause for the rest is not known. The DNA was the basis for D and trimming; V, J and clone size are from that table. The sample table contains tens of thousands of clones; only one count was recorded for around four fifths of them. The ten largest clonotypes hold about 3.7% of the sample.

This clonotype was sampled from a person between 40 and 79 years old with oral cavity squamous cell carcinoma. The input for sequencing was PBMCs, taken before nivolumab (anti-PD-1) treatment. The chain employs TRBV7-8 and TRBJ1-4; the D gene is perhaps TRBD1, on 5 matching bases. CDR3 reads: CASSFRGRTNEKLFF. The DNA sequence reads TGTGCCAGCAGCTTCCGGGGGAGAACTAATGAAAAACTGTTTTTT.